This T cell receptor (beta chain) was sequenced in a study of cytomegalovirus exposure and HLA in healthy donors. Measured with immunoSEQ multiplex PCR; TCRdb has only the in-frame clones, and not every one. This table has about 110,000 clones, over 75% appearing once. Deletions cut 3 bases from V and 12 bases from J, with 14 bases between. CDR1 and CDR2 (germline): SEHNR, FQNEAQ (reference sequence). The CDR3 loop spans 12 amino acids. Study findings and constraints: One later analysis, an examination of the 120 validation repertoires, found that first-cohort TCR clusters tended to co-occur in them. A list of roughly 160 TCR beta chains associated with cytomegalovirus was given. While the bulk of TCR sequences proved rare, some public TCRs turned up in many donors.

About this clone: No antigen is known for it.

This chain joins TRBV7-9 and TRBJ1-2; maybe TRBD1 (5 bases). Specimen: PBMCs. The source is a woman between 18 and 29 years old in good health and CMV-seronegative. In DNA form, the CDR3 reads TGTGCCAGCAGCTTTATTGCACAGGTTAACACCTTC. This translates into CASSFIAQVNTF.